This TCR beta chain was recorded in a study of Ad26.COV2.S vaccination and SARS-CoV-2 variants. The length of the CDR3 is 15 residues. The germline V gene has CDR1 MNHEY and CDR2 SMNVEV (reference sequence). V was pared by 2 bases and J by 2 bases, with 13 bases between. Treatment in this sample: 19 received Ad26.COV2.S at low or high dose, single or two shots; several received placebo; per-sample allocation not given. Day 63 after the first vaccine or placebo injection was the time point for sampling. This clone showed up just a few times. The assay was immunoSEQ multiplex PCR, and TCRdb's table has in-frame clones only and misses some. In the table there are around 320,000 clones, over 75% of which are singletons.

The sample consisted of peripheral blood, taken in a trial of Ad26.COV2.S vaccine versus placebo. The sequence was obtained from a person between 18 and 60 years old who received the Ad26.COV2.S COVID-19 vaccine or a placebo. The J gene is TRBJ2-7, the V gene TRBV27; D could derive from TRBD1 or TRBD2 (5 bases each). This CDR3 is CASSLLIRGTYEQYF. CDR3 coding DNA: TGTGCCAGCAGTTTACTCATCCGGGGCACCTACGAGCAGTACTTC.